This T cell receptor (beta chain) comes out of a study of blood T cell repertoires in COVID-19. V lost 3 bases, J lost 2 bases, and 13 bases stayed unmatched. In germline, CDR1 is LNHDA, CDR2 SQIVND (reference sequence). This CDR3 contains 18 residues. Produced via immunoSEQ multiplex PCR; TCRdb's table is partial and in-frame only. The data hold about 390,000 clones, with around 87% observed a single time. This chain connects TRBV19 to TRBJ1-5, with 7 bases that match TRBD1. Sequenced input: peripheral blood. This clonotype was sampled from a woman in her sixties or seventies with COVID-19, enrolled during active disease. The DNA of the CDR3 is TGTGCCAGTAGTATCCAGGGGGGCAGGGGAACTGGCAATCAGCCCCAGCATTTT. Translating it yields CASSIQGGRGTGNQPQHF. Full variable domain (outside the CDR3, taken from reference TRBV19 and TRBJ1-5): DGGITQSPKYLFRKEGQNVTLSCEQNLNHDAMYWYRQDPGQGLRLIYYSQIVNDFQKGDIAEGYSVSREKKESFPLTVTSAQKNPTAFYLCASSIQGGRGTGNQPQHFGDGTRLSIL.